Listed below are T cell receptor beta chains from one sample, sequenced in a study of cytomegalovirus exposure and HLA in healthy donors. Some clones are missing from TCRdb's copy, which holds only in-frame ones; the method was immunoSEQ multiplex PCR. The sample holds approximately 120,000 clones, roughly 90% seen once. Sequencing was performed on PBMCs. These receptors came from a young woman in good health and CMV-seronegative. Each CDR3 is given with its conserved first and last residue. A D gene is named only where the DNA matches it firmly. Expanded clones are given a class, and other clones once, few, many or no size at all.

cdr3_nt,cdr3_aa,v_call,j_call,clone_size,d_call
TGTGCCAGCAGCACCCCGGGGGAATCCTACGAGCAGTACTTC,CASSTPGESYEQYF,TRBV7-9,TRBJ2-7,.,.
TGTGCCAGCAGCCAACAACCCCGAGGCCAAGAGACCCAGTACTTC,CASSQQPRGQETQYF,TRBV11-2,TRBJ2-5,.,.
TGTGCCAGCAGCTTATCAATTGGGGACAGGGGTGATCCTGAAGCTTTCTTT,CASSLSIGDRGDPEAFF,TRBV7-9,TRBJ1-1,.,TRBD1
TGCGCCAGCAGCCCCCAAGTCTCGGGAGATACGCAGTATTTT,CASSPQVSGDTQYF,TRBV5-1,TRBJ2-3,.,.
TGTGCCAGCAGTGGAGTGTACTATGGCTACACCTTC,CASSGVYYGYTF,TRBV9,TRBJ1-2,.,.
TGTGCCAGCAGTTTAGGCGGGGAATCCTACGAGCAGTACTTC,CASSLGGESYEQYF,TRBV28,TRBJ2-7,.,.
TGTGCCAGTAGTAGCGGGGGACTAATCTACGAGCAGTACTTC,CASSSGGLIYEQYF,TRBV19,TRBJ2-7,.,TRBD2
TGTGCCAGCAGCGACGGGGATTATAGCAATCAGCCCCAGCATTTT,CASSDGDYSNQPQHF,TRBV9,TRBJ1-5,.,.
TGTGCCAGCAGCCGCCCTGGCAGGGCAGATACGCAGTATTTT,CASSRPGRADTQYF,TRBV6-5,TRBJ2-3,.,.
TGTGCCAGCAGTTTATCCCGGGGGAACTATGGCTACACCTTC,CASSLSRGNYGYTF,TRBV27,TRBJ1-2,.,.
TGTGCCACCAGCAGAGGTCGGACAGGTGGGGATGGCTACACCTTC,CATSRGRTGGDGYTF,TRBV15,TRBJ1-2,.,TRBD1
TGTGCCAGCAGCGTAGGCAGGGGTGAGCAGTTCTTC,CASSVGRGEQFF,TRBV9,TRBJ2-1,few,.
TGTGCCAGCAGCACCTACACAGATACGCAGTATTTT,CASSTYTDTQYF,TRBV5-6,TRBJ2-3,.,.
TGTGCCAGCAGCCCAAGGCCCGGATGGGGGGGAAAGACTGAAGCTTTCTTT,CASSPRPGWGGKTEAFF,TRBV7-2,TRBJ1-1,.,.
TGTGCCAGCAATGAGGCCGGGGAGCTGTTTTTT,CASNEAGELFF,TRBV6-6,TRBJ2-2,.,.
TGTGCCAGCAGTTTTAAGAGGGCGAAACTGTTTTTT,CASSFKRAKLFF,TRBV28,TRBJ1-4,.,.
TGTGCCAGCAGCCCGGGACTAGCGGGAGAGAATGAGCAGTTCTTC,CASSPGLAGENEQFF,TRBV11-2,TRBJ2-1,.,TRBD2
TGTGCCAGCAGTTACTTCGTGGAAGGGGATAGAGATGGCTACACCTTC,CASSYFVEGDRDGYTF,TRBV6-5,TRBJ1-2,.,.
TGTGCCAGCTCACCCGGGTCAAATCAGCCCCAGCATTTT,CASSPGSNQPQHF,TRBV18,TRBJ1-5,.,.
TGTGCCAGCAGAAAACCAGGGTTGGCGGGAGGTACAGATACGCAGTATTTT,CASRKPGLAGGTDTQYF,TRBV5-4,TRBJ2-3,.,TRBD2
TGTGCCAGCAGCACCCGCGGGGGGGCAGGAGAGACCCAGTACTTC,CASSTRGGAGETQYF,TRBV28,TRBJ2-5,few,TRBD2
TGTGCCAGCAGGCAGGAGAACACTGAAGCTTTCTTT,CASRQENTEAFF,TRBV11-2,TRBJ1-1,.,.
TGTGCCAGCAGCGGAGGACTTTACACAGATACGCAGTATTTT,CASSGGLYTDTQYF,TRBV9,TRBJ2-3,.,.
TGTGCCAGTAGTCTCCCTACACGGAGTGAGCAGTTCTTC,CASSLPTRSEQFF,TRBV19,TRBJ2-1,once,.
TGTGCCAGCAGCTTAGTACTAGTCTCCCTCTACGAGCAGTACTTC,CASSLVLVSLYEQYF,TRBV11-2,TRBJ2-7,.,.
TGTGCCAGCAGCACGGAAGGGCTCGGAGGGACCCAGTACTTC,CASSTEGLGGTQYF,TRBV7-3,TRBJ2-5,.,.
TGTGCCAGCAGTCCACACAGTCATAGCAATCAGCCCCAGCATTTT,CASSPHSHSNQPQHF,TRBV2,TRBJ1-5,.,.
TGCGCCAGCAGTTTTAGCGGGAGGGGGACAGATACGCAGTATTTT,CASSFSGRGTDTQYF,TRBV4-3,TRBJ2-3,.,TRBD2
TGTGCCAGCAGCTTGGAGGGCTTGGGTAATTCACCCCTCCACTTT,CASSLEGLGNSPLHF,TRBV7-9,TRBJ1-6,.,.
TGTGCCTGGAGTGGAGGACAGGGGGCCGACGAGCAGTACTTC,CAWSGGQGADEQYF,TRBV30,TRBJ2-7,.,TRBD1
TGTGCCAGCAGTTACCCCGGGGAGACCCAGTACTTC,CASSYPGETQYF,TRBV2,TRBJ2-5,.,.
TGCGCCAGCAGCTTGGGAGGGTCCGGAAACACCATATATTTT,CASSLGGSGNTIYF,TRBV5-1,TRBJ1-3,.,.
TGTGCCAGCAGCGGGGGAGGGGTCAACGAAAAACTGTTTTTT,CASSGGGVNEKLFF,TRBV9,TRBJ1-4,.,.
TGTGCCAGCAACCTAGGGGGACGCACCGGGGAGCTGTTTTTT,CASNLGGRTGELFF,TRBV5-5,TRBJ2-2,.,.
TGTGCCAGCAGCTCGGGACAGGGAGTTATGAACACTGAAGCTTTCTTT,CASSSGQGVMNTEAFF,TRBV7-9,TRBJ1-1,.,TRBD1
TGTGCCAGCAGCTTATTGGGACAGGGTCCCCACGAGCAGTACTTC,CASSLLGQGPHEQYF,TRBV7-2,TRBJ2-7,.,TRBD1
TGCAGCGTAACCAGGGATCACGGGGAGCTGTTTTTT,CSVTRDHGELFF,TRBV29-1,TRBJ2-2,once,.
TGCGCCAGCAGCTTAGGACTAGCGGGGGTCACAGATACGCAGTATTTT,CASSLGLAGVTDTQYF,TRBV5-1,TRBJ2-3,.,TRBD2